This T cell receptor (beta chain) was documented in a study of T cells in women clearing cervical HPV infection. Sequencing used immunoSEQ multiplex PCR; TCRdb keeps in-frame clones, though not all of them. The repertoire shows approximately 44,000 clones; the top ten hold 1.2%. As for this clone: Its target is not known.

Whole-study results and caveats: Repertoire richness, not evenness, was significantly elevated in CIN3+ cases versus controls. Cases and controls were distinguished at AUC 0.83 by richness and V genes. Associations may precede or follow infection; HPV-specific or memory T cells were not isolated.

The sequencing input was blood buffy coat. The TCR sequence derives from a woman between 18 and 69 years old with a cervical HPV16 infection that either progressed to CIN3+ or cleared (not recorded which).

The sequenced CDR3 bases are TGCAGTGCTAGAGAGGACAGAGGGGCAGAGACC. Amino acid sequence: CSAREDRGAET. The full CDR3 reads CSAREDRGAETQYF. This chain joins TRBV20-1 and TRBJ2-5; a weak D match, TRBD1 (6 bases). The missing CDR3 end, 3 residues past where the read stops, is filled in from the germline J gene. The CDR3 loop spans 14 amino acids. Per germline, CDR1 DFQATT and CDR2 SNEGSKA (reference sequence). Trimming stripped 0 bases from V and 4 bases from J, with 12 bases between.